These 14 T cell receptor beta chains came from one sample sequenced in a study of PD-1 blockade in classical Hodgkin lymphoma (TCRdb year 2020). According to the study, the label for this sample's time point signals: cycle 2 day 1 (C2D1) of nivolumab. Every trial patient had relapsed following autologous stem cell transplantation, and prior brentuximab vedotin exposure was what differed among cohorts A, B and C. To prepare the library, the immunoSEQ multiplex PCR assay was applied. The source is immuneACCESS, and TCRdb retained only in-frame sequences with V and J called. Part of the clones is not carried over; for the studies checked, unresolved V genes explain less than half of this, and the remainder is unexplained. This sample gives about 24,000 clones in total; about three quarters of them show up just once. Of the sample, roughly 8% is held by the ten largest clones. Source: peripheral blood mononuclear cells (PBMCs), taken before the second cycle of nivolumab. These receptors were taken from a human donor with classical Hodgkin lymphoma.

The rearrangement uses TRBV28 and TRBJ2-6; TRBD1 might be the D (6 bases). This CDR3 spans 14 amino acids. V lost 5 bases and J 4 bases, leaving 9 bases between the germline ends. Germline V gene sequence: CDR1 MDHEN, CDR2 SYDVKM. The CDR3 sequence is CASSPQGGANVLTF. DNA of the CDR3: TGTGCCAGCAGTCCACAGGGAGGGGCCAACGTCCTGACTTTC.

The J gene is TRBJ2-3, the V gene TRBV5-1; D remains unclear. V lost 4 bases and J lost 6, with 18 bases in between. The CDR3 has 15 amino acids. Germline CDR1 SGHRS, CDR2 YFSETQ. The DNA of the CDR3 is TGCGCCAGCAGCCCCGGGTGGAGCGTAAGGGATACGCAGTATTTT. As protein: CASSPGWSVRDTQYF. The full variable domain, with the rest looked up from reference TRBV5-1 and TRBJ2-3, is KAGVTQTPRYLIKTRGQQVTLSCSPISGHRSVSWYQQTPGQGLQFLFEYFSETQRNKGNFPGRFSGRQFSNSRSEMNVSTLELGDSALYLCASSPGWSVRDTQYFGPGTRLTVL.

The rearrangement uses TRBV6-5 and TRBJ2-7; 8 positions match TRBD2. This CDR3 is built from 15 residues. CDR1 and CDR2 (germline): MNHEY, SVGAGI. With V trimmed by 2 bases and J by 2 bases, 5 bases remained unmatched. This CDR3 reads CASSYTGLAPYEQYF. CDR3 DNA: TGTGCCAGCAGTTACACCGGACTAGCCCCCTACGAGCAGTACTTC.

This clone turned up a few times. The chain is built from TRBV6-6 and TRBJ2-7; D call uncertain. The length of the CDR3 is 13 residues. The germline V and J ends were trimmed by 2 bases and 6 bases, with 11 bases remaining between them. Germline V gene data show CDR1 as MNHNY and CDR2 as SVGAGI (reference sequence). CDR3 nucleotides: TGTGCCAGCAGTTACACCTTACCCGGCGAGCAGTACTTC. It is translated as CASSYTLPGEQYF.

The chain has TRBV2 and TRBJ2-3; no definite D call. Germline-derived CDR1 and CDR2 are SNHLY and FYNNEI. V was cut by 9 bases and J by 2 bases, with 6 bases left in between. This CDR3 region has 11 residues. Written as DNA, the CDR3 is TGTGCCAGTGGAATCACAGATACGCAGTATTTT. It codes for CASGITDTQYF.

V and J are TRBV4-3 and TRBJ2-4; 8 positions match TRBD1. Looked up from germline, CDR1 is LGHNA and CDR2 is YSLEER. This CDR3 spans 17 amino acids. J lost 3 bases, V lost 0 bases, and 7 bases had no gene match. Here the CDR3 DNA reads TGCGCCAGCAGCCAAGATCGCAGGGGGCTGGACAAAAACATTCAGTACTTC. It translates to CASSQDRRGLDKNIQYF.

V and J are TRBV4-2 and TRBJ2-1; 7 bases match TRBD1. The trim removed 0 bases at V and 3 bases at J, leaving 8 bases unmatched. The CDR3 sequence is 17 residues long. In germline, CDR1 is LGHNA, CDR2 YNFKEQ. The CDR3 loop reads CASSQEPYRGYYNEQFF. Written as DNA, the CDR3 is TGTGCCAGCAGCCAAGAGCCCTACAGGGGTTACTACAATGAGCAGTTCTTC.

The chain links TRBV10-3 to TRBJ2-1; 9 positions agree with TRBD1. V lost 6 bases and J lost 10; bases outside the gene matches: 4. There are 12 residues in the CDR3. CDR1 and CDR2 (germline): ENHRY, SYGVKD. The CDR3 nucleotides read TGTGCCATCAGGGGACAGGGTTGGGAGCAGTTCTTC. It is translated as CAIRGQGWEQFF.

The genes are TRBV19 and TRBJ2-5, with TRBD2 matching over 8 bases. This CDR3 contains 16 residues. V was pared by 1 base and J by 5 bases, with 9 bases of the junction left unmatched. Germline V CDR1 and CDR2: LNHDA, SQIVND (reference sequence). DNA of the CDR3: TGTGCCAGTAGTATAGGAGAGCGGGAGACGGTGGAGACCCAGTACTTC. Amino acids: CASSIGERETVETQYF.

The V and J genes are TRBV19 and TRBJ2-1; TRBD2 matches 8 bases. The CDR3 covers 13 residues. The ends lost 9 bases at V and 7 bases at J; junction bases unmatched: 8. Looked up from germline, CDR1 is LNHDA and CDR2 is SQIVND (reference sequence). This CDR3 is CASRLATLNEQFF. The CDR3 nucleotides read TGTGCCAGCCGACTAGCGACTTTGAATGAGCAGTTCTTC.

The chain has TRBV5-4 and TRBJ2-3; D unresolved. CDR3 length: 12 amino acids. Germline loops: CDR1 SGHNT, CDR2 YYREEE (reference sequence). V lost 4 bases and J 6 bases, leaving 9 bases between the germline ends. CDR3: CASSLDVDTQYF. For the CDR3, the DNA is TGTGCCAGCAGCCTCGACGTTGATACGCAGTATTTT.

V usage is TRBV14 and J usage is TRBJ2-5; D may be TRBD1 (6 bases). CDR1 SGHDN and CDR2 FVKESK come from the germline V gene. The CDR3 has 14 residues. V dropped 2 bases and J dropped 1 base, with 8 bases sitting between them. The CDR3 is CASSQWDTQETQYF. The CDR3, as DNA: TGTGCCAGCAGCCAATGGGACACCCAAGAGACCCAGTACTTC.

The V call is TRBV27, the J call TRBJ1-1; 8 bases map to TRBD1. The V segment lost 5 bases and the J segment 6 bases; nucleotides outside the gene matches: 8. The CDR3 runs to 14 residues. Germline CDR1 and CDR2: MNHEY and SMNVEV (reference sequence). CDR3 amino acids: CASSLISGGPEAFF. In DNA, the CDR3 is TGTGCCAGCAGTCTAATATCAGGGGGCCCTGAAGCTTTCTTT.

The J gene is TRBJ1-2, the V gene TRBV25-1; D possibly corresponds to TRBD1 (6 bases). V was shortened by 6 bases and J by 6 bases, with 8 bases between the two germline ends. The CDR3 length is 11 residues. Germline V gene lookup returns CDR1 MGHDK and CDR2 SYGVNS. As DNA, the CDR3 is TGTGCCAGCAGACAGGGTAATGGCTACACCTTC. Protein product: CASRQGNGYTF.